A single T cell receptor (beta chain) is shown here with its context. In the original analysis: Reference gene primer amplification gave estimated nucleated cell counts. The method was immunoSEQ multiplex PCR; TCRdb's version includes in-frame clones alone and lacks a portion of them. From that table come the V and J calls and clone size; the DNA was used to work out D and trimming. The sample yields 95,000 to 150,000 clones, 85% to 90% seen once. The V and J ends lost 10 bases and 0 bases respectively, with 16 bases between them. The germline gives CDR1 ENHRY, CDR2 SYGVKD. There are 14 residues in the CDR3. The data were obtained in a study of blood T cell repertoires in COVID-19. Study context: Material from acute and convalescent COVID-19 was sourced from the United States, Italy and Spain. The analysed material was cDNA or gDNA that came from T cells, B-cell-depleted T cells, or PBMCs.

Sample: peripheral blood. This sequence originates from a man in his 70s with active or convalescent COVID-19. The chain combines TRBV10-3 with TRBJ2-7; possibly TRBD2 for D (6 bases). The CDR3 DNA is TGTGCCACCGCCGATCCGGGACTCTCCTACGAGCAGTACTTC. Its protein is CATADPGLSYEQYF.